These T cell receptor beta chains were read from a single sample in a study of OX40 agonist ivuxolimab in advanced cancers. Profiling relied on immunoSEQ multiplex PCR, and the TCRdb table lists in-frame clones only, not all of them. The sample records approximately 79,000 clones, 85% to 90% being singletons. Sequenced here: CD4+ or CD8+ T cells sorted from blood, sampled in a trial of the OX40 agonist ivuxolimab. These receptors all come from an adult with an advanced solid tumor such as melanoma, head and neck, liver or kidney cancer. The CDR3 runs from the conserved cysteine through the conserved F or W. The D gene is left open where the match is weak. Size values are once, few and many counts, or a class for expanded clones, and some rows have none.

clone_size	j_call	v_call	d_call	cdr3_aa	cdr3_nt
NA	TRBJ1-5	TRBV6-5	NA	CASSYPNSNQPQHF	TGTGCCAGCAGTTACCCTAATAGCAATCAGCCCCAGCATTTT
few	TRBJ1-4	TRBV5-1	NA	CASSLLEGNEKLFF	TGCGCCAGCAGCTTACTCGAGGGTAATGAAAAACTGTTTTTT
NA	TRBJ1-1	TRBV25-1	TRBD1	CASSEYRTGNTEAFF	TGTGCCAGCAGTGAATATCGGACAGGGAACACTGAAGCTTTCTTT
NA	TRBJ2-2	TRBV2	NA	CASSRLTGNTGELFF	TGTGCCAGCAGTAGACTAACAGGGAACACCGGGGAGCTGTTTTTT
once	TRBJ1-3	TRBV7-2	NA	CASSLGVPSSGNTIYF	TGTGCCAGCAGCTTAGGCGTCCCCTCCTCTGGAAACACCATATATTTT
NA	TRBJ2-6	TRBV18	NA	CASPRWDGLWSGANVLTF	TGTGCCAGCCCACGGTGGGACGGATTATGGTCTGGGGCCAACGTCCTGACTTTC
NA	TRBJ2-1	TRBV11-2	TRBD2	CASSASGGQFF	TGTGCCAGCAGCGCGAGCGGGGGGCAGTTCTTC
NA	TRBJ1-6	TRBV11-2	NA	CASSLIPGPGGVSPLHF	TGTGCCAGCAGCTTAATCCCAGGACCTGGTGGGGTTTCACCCCTCCACTTT
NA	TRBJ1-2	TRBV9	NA	CASLGAGSYGYTF	TGTGCCAGCCTAGGGGCGGGAAGCTATGGCTACACCTTC
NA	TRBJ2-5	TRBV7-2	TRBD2	CASSLRGSGALGETQYF	TGTGCCAGCAGCTTGCGGGGGAGCGGGGCCTTGGGAGAGACCCAGTACTTC
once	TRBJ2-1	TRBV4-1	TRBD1	CASSVRDRYNEQFF	TGCGCCAGCAGCGTCCGGGACAGGTACAATGAGCAGTTCTTC
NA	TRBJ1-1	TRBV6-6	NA	CASSLQGPNTEAFF	TGTGCCAGCAGTTTGCAGGGACCGAACACTGAAGCTTTCTTT
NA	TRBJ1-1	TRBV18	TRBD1	CASERQGARGEAFF	TGTGCCAGCGAAAGACAGGGGGCGAGGGGTGAAGCTTTCTTT
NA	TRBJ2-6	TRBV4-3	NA	CASSHSGANVLTF	TGCGCCAGCAGCCACTCTGGGGCCAACGTCCTGACTTTC
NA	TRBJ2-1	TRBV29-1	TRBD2	CSVARSGGAGVNEQFF	TGCAGCGTTGCCCGTAGCGGGGGGGCCGGGGTGAATGAGCAGTTCTTC
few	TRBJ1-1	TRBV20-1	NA	CSARLNTEAFF	TGCAGTGCTAGGTTGAACACTGAAGCTTTCTTT